This T cell receptor (beta chain) was captured in a study of T cells in Graves' hyperthyroidism and ophthalmopathy (dated by TCRdb to the late 2010s). With regard to the full study: Peripheral blood samples were taken at initial diagnosis, before any treatment was given. A discovery cohort of approximately 100 patients, approximately 45 with Graves' ophthalmopathy and fewer than 65 with stable Graves' hyperthyroidism, was used to find distinguishing TCR V-J signatures. An independent validation cohort of about 20 hyperthyroidism patients and approximately 17 patients who later progressed to ophthalmopathy tested prospective prediction of ophthalmopathy. For training and testing, the 100 or so patients in the discovery cohort were randomly divided in a 7:3 ratio. In addition, the study compared T-cell repertoires in thyroid tissue and in blood from several Graves' hyperthyroidism patients. Following sampling, methimazole starting at 30 mg daily was given to hyperthyroidism patients, and high-dose intravenous methylprednisolone was given to ophthalmopathy patients. TCR Vbeta CDR3 sequencing of 130 to 150 peripheral blood samples (over 40 ophthalmopathy, about 75 hyperthyroidism and around 17 progressor patients) is reported in the paper.

Here is what the overall study found, with its caveats: A model built on a 13 V-J signature distinguished ophthalmopathy from stable hyperthyroidism, reaching 87.88% sensitivity and 81.08% specificity in cross-validation and 80%/75% in testing. Most expanded thyroid clonotypes (frequency above 0.001) were also detected in blood, suggesting blood repertoires may reflect thyroid immune responses. No statistical method was used to fix the sample size in advance, and group allocation was not hidden from the investigators. During validation, the model predicted progression to ophthalmopathy a median of around 7 months ahead of onset, with approximately 71% sensitivity and about 75% specificity.

The TCR beta CDR3 regions were amplified from the RNA transcripts. A first-round RT-PCR of the TCR CDR3 used the HTBI primer set with the Qiagen OneStep RT-PCR kit. Libraries were constructed in a second round of multiplex PCR, after which size selection and purification were carried out. Libraries were sequenced paired-end with 100 bp reads on an Illumina HiSeq2000. Regarding the original processing steps: SOAPnuke was used to process the raw data, throwing out any read that contained adapters or uncalled bases, had a mean Phred below 15, or lacked an exact constant-primer or identifier match. High-quality paired reads were merged with COPE v1.2.5, and unique nucleotide sequences were defined as clonotypes. Clonotypes were aligned to IMGT TRBV, TRBD and TRBJ reference segments using MiTCR v1.1. The analysis included only V-J combinations with a frequency above 0.0001, which together covered 99.2% of the repertoires. The TCS score was defined as F50 (clonal expansion) divided by E x V (chaos), with BLOSUM62-based TCRdist calculated between CDR3 peptides within each V-J. Welch's t-statistics and random forest reduced just over 500 V-J features to 13, which were used in a naive Bayes classifier (R e1071). TCRdb reprocessed the public reads (quality trimming at Q25 with fastp, clone calling with MiXCR) and kept in-frame beta chains. Rows matching on CDR3 protein sequence are summarized as one entry with the most common DNA and genes. These V and J calls derive from TCRdb rather than the authors' analysis. Present in this sample are more than 350,000 distinct CDR3 sequences, about 16% of which were seen just once. Of the sample, roughly 33% is held by the ten largest clones.

Concerning this clonotype: What this receptor recognizes is not known. This could be a read error, since a much larger clone is one nucleotide away.

Spanning cysteine to phenylalanine, the CDR3 consists of 14 amino acids. CDR3 DNA only is kept here, 42 bases in frame from base 1. The junction carries 16 bases between V and J, which are trimmed by 8 bases and 4 bases respectively. A patient counted as having stable Graves' hyperthyroidism if no progression to ophthalmopathy occurred over 18 months of follow-up. Hyperthyroidism patients were newly diagnosed, with disease duration under 2 months, and aged 18 to 65 years. Any patient with an uncontrolled infection, another autoimmune disease, pregnancy or lactation was excluded. Diagnoses were based on clinical symptoms, serum thyroxine and TRAb, thyroid ultrasound and orbital computed tomography. PBMCs were separated from roughly 9.3 ml of fresh peripheral blood using Ficoll-Paque density gradient centrifugation. Total RNA was extracted with Trizol reagent, and quality was checked on an Agilent 2100 Bioanalyzer.

The sample was blood. This receptor was taken from a woman aged 25-40 years with Graves' hyperthyroidism. The sequence joins TRBV12-3 or TRBV12-4 to TRBJ2-3; the D segment could be TRBD2, given 6 matching bases. The CDR3 has the sequence CASAALREADTQYF. The DNA sequence reads TGTGCCAGCGCGGCTTTGCGGGAAGCAGATACGCAGTATTTT.